This entry is about one T cell receptor (beta chain). This clone was seen only once. The target of this receptor is not known. Within one base of it there is no much larger clone, and no base qualities were kept. The CDR3 regions of human TCRbeta chains were subjected to immunosequencing. The authors' analysis ran thus. Repertoire TCRs were matched against a reference library of SARS-CoV-2-specific TCRs generated with the MIRA antigen-specificity platform. Breadth meant the fraction of unique TCRs that were SARS-CoV-2-associated, whereas depth meant the fraction of total T cells that were SARS-CoV-2-associated. Using the MIRA data, each spike-specific TCR was assigned both to the spike region to which the TCR was reactive and to a CD4 or CD8 class. Log10-transformed breadth and depth values were compared by one-way ANOVA with Sidak's multiple comparisons tests. The source is immuneACCESS, and TCRdb retained only in-frame sequences with V and J called. Part of the clones is not carried over; for the studies checked, unresolved V genes explain less than half of this, and the remainder is unexplained. V and J calls plus clone size are reproduced from that table; the DNA served to infer D and trimming. The sample table contains some 99,000 clones; only one count was recorded for 90% to 95% of them. Roughly 7% of the sample comes from the top ten.

The sample comes from a study of T cell responses to AZD1222 COVID-19 vaccine (dated by TCRdb to the early 2020s). Concerning the study at large: AZD1222 recipients whose second dose came at about 4 weeks and those whose second dose came at about 12 weeks were combined into one group, since spike-specific TCR depth and breadth did not differ between the two schedules. Trial participants were enrolled by age into 18-55, 56-69 and 70-plus year subgroups, with about 150, 28 and 57 TCR-sequenced participants respectively. A total of 233 trial participants underwent TCR sequencing, of whom around 210 had received two doses of AZD1222 and 26 had received two doses of the MenACWY control vaccine. The research as a whole found: Vaccine-associated CD4 TCRs spanned the whole spike protein, with dominant responses in regions 160-218 and 743-854. Conclusions about previously exposed vaccinees were limited because only a handful of AZD1222 recipients were SARS-CoV-2 seropositive at baseline. Spike-specific TCR breadth and depth rose significantly after two AZD1222 doses compared with day 0 and with MenACWY recipients. In the small 56-69-year group, the increase in depth fell short of significance, most likely because of low power. Participants were mostly white British and included more females than males, and it was suggested by the authors that clonal diversity may have been underestimated. Reportedly, almost half of the unique spike-specific TCRs recognized epitopes lying outside the regions that are mutated in the B.1.351 and B.1.1.7 variants. No day 14 peak-response samples were available, so repertoires were characterized only after the peak T cell response.

The time point label corresponds to: baseline before first vaccination. Samples from vaccinated people were obtained from the UK trials COV001 and COV002, which included a single-blind randomized controlled phase 2/3 trial of AZD1222 (ChAdOx1 nCoV-19) in healthy adults. For TCRbeta chain sequencing, PBMC samples were collected from trial participants at day 0 and at day 28 after the second dose. CDR1 is given as MNHEY and CDR2 as SMNVEV, both from the germline V gene (reference sequence). The CDR3 numbers 17 residues from cysteine through phenylalanine. Only CDR3 DNA remains: 51 bases, in frame from the first base. For this chain, trimming is 6 bases at the V end and 4 bases at the J end, and the number of junction bases without a gene match is 11.

The receptor chain draws on TRBV27 and TRBJ2-1; 11 bases in between match TRBD2. Source: peripheral blood, taken on day 0 of AZD1222 vaccination. The clonotype was recovered from an adult in good health. In nucleotide form, the sequence is TGTGCCAGCAGGGGGACTAGCGGAGGGAAAGATTACAATGAGCAGTTCTTC. The resulting protein is CASRGTSGGKDYNEQFF.